This T cell receptor (beta chain) was captured by sequencing in a study of shared clonotypes between healthy human individuals. Study summary: The study enrolled a couple of women and three men aged 18 to 49.

With unsorted samples, genomic DNA was obtained from 100 million or so PBMCs. Germline CDR1 is SQVTM and CDR2 is ANQGSEA. The V end lost 4 bases, the J end lost 4 bases, and 11 bases lay between the germline ends. This CDR3 has 13 residues. Assay execution took place at the deep level. On ten immunoSEQ deep assay plates, unsorted PBMC DNA was sequenced. Sequencing was performed with immunoSEQ multiplex PCR; in TCRdb, only in-frame clones are kept and a portion is missing. The sample includes approximately 500,000 clones, nearly 80% seen only once; the top ten take around 12%. The V and J genes are TRBV29-1 and TRBJ1-3; D unclear. The clonotype originates from a woman aged 40 to 55 in good health. Some clones in this sample may be carry-over from other donors' samples. The sequenced sample was PBMCs. The CDR3 coding sequence is TGCAGCGTTGTGGAGGTAGAAGGAAACACCATATATTTT. This translates into CSVVEVEGNTIYF.